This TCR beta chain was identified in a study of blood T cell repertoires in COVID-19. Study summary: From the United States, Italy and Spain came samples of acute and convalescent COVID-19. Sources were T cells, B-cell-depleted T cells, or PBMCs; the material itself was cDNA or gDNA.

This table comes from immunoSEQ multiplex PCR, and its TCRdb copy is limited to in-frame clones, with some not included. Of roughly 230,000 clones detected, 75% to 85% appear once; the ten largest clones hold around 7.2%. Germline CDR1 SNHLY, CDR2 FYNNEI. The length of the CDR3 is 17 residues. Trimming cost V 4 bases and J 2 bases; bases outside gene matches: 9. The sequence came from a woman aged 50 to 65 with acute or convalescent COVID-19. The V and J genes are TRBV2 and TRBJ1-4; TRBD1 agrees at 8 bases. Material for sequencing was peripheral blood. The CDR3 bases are TGTGCCAGCAGTGTGAGGACAGGGTGGACGACTAATGAAAAACTGTTTTTT. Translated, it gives CASSVRTGWTTNEKLFF.